This T cell receptor (beta chain) was found in a study of T cell responses to AZD1222 COVID-19 vaccine. This CDR3 contains 14 residues. V lost 8 bases, J lost 4 bases, and 8 bases stayed unmatched. Germline V lookup: CDR1 MNHNY, CDR2 SVGAGI (reference sequence). Profiling relied on immunoSEQ multiplex PCR, and the TCRdb table lists in-frame clones only, not all of them. The data show 130,000 to 150,000 clones, roughly nine tenths seen once. Findings and caveats of the study: Baseline antibody screening turned up just six seropositive AZD1222 recipients. Samples come after the peak T cell response, not at day 14. Nearly half of the spike-specific TCRs reportedly recognize variant regions that carry no mutations.

Turning to this clone: Its cognate antigen is unknown.

The TCR was taken from an adult who received the AZD1222 COVID-19 vaccine. The rearrangement uses TRBV6-6 and TRBJ2-1; TRBD2 matches at 7 bases. Source: peripheral blood, taken 28 days after the second AZD1222 dose. The CDR3 region is CASRAGERYNEQFF. The CDR3 DNA reads TGTGCCAGCCGCGCGGGGGAAAGGTACAATGAGCAGTTCTTC.